The next 17 T cell receptor beta chains were all read from a single sample in a study of type 1 and type 2 diabetes patients. PCR was run on genomic DNA. Multiplex PCR with 30 forward and 13 reverse primers amplified the TCR beta CDR3. TCRdb ran MiXCR on the multiplex PCR reads and lists one entry per CDR3 protein. In the table there are fewer than 300,000 distinct CDR3 sequences, roughly 50% of which are singletons. Material: peripheral blood mononuclear cells (PBMCs). These TCRs come from a man in his late teens or twenties with type 2 diabetes.

The J gene is TRBJ2-7, the V gene TRBV18; no reliable D call. The CDR3 is made up of 11 amino acids. Per the germline V gene, CDR1 is KGHSH and CDR2 is LQKENI. Trimming pared 3 bases from V and 7 bases from J, leaving 7 bases between. The CDR3, as DNA: TGTGCCAGCTCACCCTCGGAGGAGCAGTACTTC. It yields the protein CASSPSEEQYF.

The gene calls are TRBV9 and TRBJ1-2; 10 nucleotides match TRBD1. The junction had 6 bases not matched to a gene; V was cut back by 4 bases and J by 3 bases. CDR1 SGDLS and CDR2 YYNGEE come from the germline V gene. The CDR3 totals 15 residues. The CDR3 nucleotides read TGTGCCAGCAGCTCCGGACAGGGGGGGTACTATGGCTACACCTTC. Its translation: CASSSGQGGYYGYTF.

This clonotype appeared many times. The J gene is TRBJ1-6, the V gene TRBV30; no clear D. The V end was cut by 4 bases, the J end by 9 bases, with 10 bases between. The CDR3 contains 12 residues. CDR1 GTSNPN and CDR2 SVGIG come from the germline V gene (reference sequence). CDR3 nucleotide sequence: TGTGCCTGGACTAGGGTCGGTTCACCCCTCCACTTT. Residues: CAWTRVGSPLHF. The whole variable domain, remainder taken from reference TRBV30 and TRBJ1-6, is SQTIHQWPATLVQPVGSPLSLECTVEGTSNPNLYWYRQAAGRGLQLLFYSVGIGQISSEVPQNLSASRPQDRQFILSSKKLLLSDSGFYLCAWTRVGSPLHFGNGTRLTVT.

V is TRBV3-1 and J is TRBJ2-7; D is ambiguous. Trimming pared 1 base from V and 3 bases from J, leaving 10 bases between. This CDR3 is 14 amino acids long. CDR1 and CDR2 from the germline V gene are LGHDT and YNNKEL (reference sequence). The CDR3 is CASSQGPTLYEQYF. In nucleotides, the CDR3 is TGTGCCAGCAGCCAAGGCCCGACCCTCTACGAGCAGTACTTC.

In its sample, this clonotype was seen a few times. Lacking the conserved final phenylalanine or tryptophan, this CDR3 likely reflects a read error. This rearrangement joins TRBV7-2 to TRBJ2-7, with 7 bases aligning to TRBD1. CDR3 length: 14 residues. Germline CDR1 SGHTA, CDR2 FQGNSA. Germline trimming cut 1 base from V and 7 bases from J; bases unmatched to any gene: 7. CDR3 nucleotide sequence: TGTGCCAGCAGCTTAGTTGAGGGGGCGCGGGAGCAGTACCTC. This translates into CASSLVEGAREQYL.

The chain is built from TRBV2 and TRBJ1-6, with a tentative D call TRBD1 (5 bases). This CDR3 has 14 residues. The ends were cut back, 4 bases at V and 7 bases at J, with 11 bases in the middle. Germline loops: CDR1 SNHLY, CDR2 FYNNEI. The CDR3 coding sequence is TGTGCCAGCAGTGGACGGGGGTCGAATTCACCCCTCCACTTT. Translated: CASSGRGSNSPLHF.

The CDR3 nucleotides are TGTGCCAGCAGTTTATCCGGTCCGGAGAGTTCCGAGCAGTACTTC. Encoded protein: CASSLSGPESSEQYF. The rearrangement uses TRBV28 and TRBJ2-7; D unclear. The CDR3 length is 15 residues. V was clipped by 1 base and J by 6 bases, with 16 bases between them. Germline CDR1 MDHEN, CDR2 SYDVKM.

This clonotype was seen a handful of times. This chain uses TRBV20-1 with TRBJ1-2, with D maybe TRBD1 (6 bases). CDR1 and CDR2 (germline): DFQATT, SNEGSKA (reference sequence). This CDR3 contains 13 residues. Trimming cost V 4 bases and J 4 bases, with 13 bases left between them. The CDR3 region has the DNA TGCAGTGCTATTTCACAGGGCCCCTATGGCTACACCTTC. It specifies CSAISQGPYGYTF.

This clonotype was counted only a few times. The CDR3 sequence is CAWSVRRGGEQYF. The DNA for the CDR3 is TGTGCCTGGAGTGTACGGAGGGGCGGGGAGCAGTACTTC. The V call is TRBV30, the J call TRBJ2-7; D perhaps matches TRBD2 (6 bases). This CDR3 has 13 residues. With 0 bases removed from V and 7 bases from J, the gap between germline ends came to 13 bases. Germline CDR1 and CDR2: GTSNPN and SVGIG (reference sequence).

To note about this clonotype: A single base separates this from a much larger clone, so it may be a read error. The chain employs TRBV15 and TRBJ1-4; D possibly corresponds to TRBD1 (5 bases). V lost 3 bases, J lost 4 bases, and 12 bases lay in between. This CDR3 contains 15 residues. The germline V gene has CDR1 LNHNV and CDR2 YYDKDF (reference sequence). The CDR3 reads CATSRSDSVNEKLFF. DNA for the CDR3: TGTGCCACCAGCAGGTCCGACAGTGTTAATGAAAAACTGTTTTTT. The full variable domain, rest sourced from reference TRBV15 and TRBJ1-4, is DAMVIQNPRYQVTQFGKPVTLSCSQTLNHNVMYWYQQKSSQAPKLLFHYYDKDFNNEADTPDNFQSRRPNTSFCFLDIRSPGLGDTAMYLCATSRSDSVNEKLFFGSGTQLSVL.

This clonotype has only a few counts. This chain uses TRBV5-6 with TRBJ1-1, with 7 bases fitting TRBD1. Germline CDR1 SGHDT, CDR2 YYEEEE. V trimming: 4 bases; J trimming: 3 bases; junction bases outside the gene matches: 9. The CDR3 spans 15 residues. The CDR3: CASSPWTGIHTEAFF. Here the CDR3 DNA reads TGTGCCAGCAGCCCATGGACAGGTATCCACACTGAAGCTTTCTTT.

This clonotype was seen repeatedly, ten times or more. The rearrangement links TRBV2 to TRBJ2-5; 9 positions agree with TRBD2. Trimming at V came to 9 bases and at J to 5 bases, leaving 13 bases not matched to a gene. This CDR3 comprises 15 residues. Germline V lookup: CDR1 SNHLY, CDR2 FYNNEI. CDR3: CASEGRAGGHETQYF. CDR3 in DNA: TGTGCCAGTGAGGGGCGAGCGGGGGGTCACGAGACCCAGTACTTC. The entire variable domain, with the rest obtained from reference TRBV2 and TRBJ2-5, is as follows: EPEVTQTPSHQVTQMGQEVILRCVPISNHLYFYWYRQILGQKVEFLVSFYNNEISEKSEIFDDQFSVERPDGSNFTLKIRSTKLEDSAMYFCASEGRAGGHETQYFGPGTRLLVL.

The chain is built from TRBV6-4 and TRBJ2-7, with 12 nucleotides matching TRBD2. CDR3 length: 15 amino acids. Trimming removed 5 bases from V and 5 bases from J; junction bases left unmatched: 7. Looked up from germline, CDR1 is MRHNA and CDR2 is SNTAGT. CDR3 bases: TGTGCCAGCAGTCGACTAGCGGGAGTTACCAACGAGCAGTACTTC. It specifies CASSRLAGVTNEQYF.

This clonotype was counted many times. The J gene is TRBJ2-7, the V gene TRBV7-2; TRBD1 aligns across 12 bases. CDR1 is SGHTA and CDR2 is FQGNSA in the germline V gene. The CDR3 is made up of 14 amino acids. The J segment lost 5 bases and the V segment lost 8 bases, leaving 7 bases of the junction unmatched. Written as DNA, the CDR3 is TGTGCCAGCCTAGGGACAGGGGGCACAAACGAGCAGTACTTC. Its translation is CASLGTGGTNEQYF.

The chain carries TRBV12-3 or TRBV12-4 and TRBJ1-1; D unresolved. The CDR3 runs 15 residues. V was clipped by 5 bases and J by 4 bases, with 17 bases between them. The CDR3 sequence: CASSTFGSDSTEAFF. The CDR3 DNA sequence: TGTGCCAGCAGTACTTTTGGGTCGGACTCCACTGAAGCTTTCTTT.

The chain combines TRBV11-3 with TRBJ2-7; TRBD1 matches 7 bases. The CDR3 is 13 amino acids. The ends lost 4 bases at V and 3 bases at J; junction bases unmatched: 3. Germline-derived CDR1 and CDR2 are SGHNT and YENEEA. CDR3 coding DNA: TGTGCCAGCAGCTGGGACAGCCGCTACGAGCAGTACTTC. Translating gives CASSWDSRYEQYF. Variable domain in full (rest from reference TRBV11-3 and TRBJ2-7): EAGVVQSPRYKIIEKKQPVAFWCNPISGHNTLYWYLQNLGQGPELLIRYENEEAVDDSQLPKDRFSAERLKGVDSTLKIQPAELGDSAVYLCASSWDSRYEQYFGPGTRLTVT.

Here the CDR3 reads CASSLGGLSDTQYF. Written as DNA, the CDR3 is TGTGCCAGCAGTTTAGGAGGACTCTCAGATACGCAGTATTTT. This sequence joins TRBV12-3 or TRBV12-4 and TRBJ2-3, with a possible D match to TRBD2 (5 bases). Trimming shortened V by 1 base and J by 4 bases, and 9 bases separated the two germline ends. The CDR3 is 14 amino acids.